This passage covers 4 T cell receptor beta chains from one sample sequenced in a study of blood T cells in healthy people across ages. Primed by a sample-barcoded 5' primer and a J-beta primer mix, a second PCR proceeded for 7 to 11 cycles. Each CDR3 protein is one row after TCRdb ran MiXCR on the 5' RACE reads. Here the sample spans about 780,000 distinct CDR3 sequences, around 45% being singletons. The sample consisted of blood. All receptors derive from a man older than 75 in good health.

CDR3 protein: CSASEDYRETKNIQYF. In DNA, the CDR3 is TGCAGTGCTAGTGAAGATTACAGGGAAACCAAAAACATTCAGTACTTC. This sequence joins TRBV20-1 and TRBJ2-4; maybe TRBD1 (6 bases). Germline CDR1 DFQATT, CDR2 SNEGSKA (reference sequence). The V end was cut by 3 bases, the J end by 2 bases, with 17 bases between. The CDR3 is 16 residues long.

This clonotype appeared once. The chain is built from TRBV14 and TRBJ2-4; D possibly corresponds to TRBD2 (6 bases). The tail of the sequence fits TRBJ2-7 better, so the J call may be wrong. CDR1 SGHDN and CDR2 FVKESK come from the germline V gene. The CDR3 runs to 17 residues. The CDR3 DNA reads as TGTGCCAGCAGCCCTGGAGGAAGGGGAGTTCACGGGGGCGAGCAGTACTTC. Translating gives CASSPGGRGVHGGEQYF.

V is TRBV6-2 or TRBV6-3 and J is TRBJ2-2; tentative D call: TRBD1 (5 bases). Germline CDR1 is MNHEY and CDR2 is SVGEGT. The CDR3 runs 14 residues. V was pared by 7 bases and J by 9 bases, with 18 bases between. CDR3 DNA: TGTGCCAGCATGGAAAGGGGCCGCGGTAGGGAGCTGTTTTTT. Translating it yields CASMERGRGRELFF.

There are a few counts of this clonotype. The chain couples TRBV3-1 to TRBJ2-1, with a possible D match to TRBD1 (5 bases). CDR1 LGHDT and CDR2 YNNKEL come from the germline V gene (reference sequence). V was shortened by 0 bases and J by 5 bases, with 14 bases between the two germline ends. There are 16 residues in the CDR3. The CDR3, as DNA: TGTGCCAGCAGCCAAGATGCGGCAGGGTGGGACAATGAGCAGTTCTTC. Amino acid sequence: CASSQDAAGWDNEQFF.